The clone carrying this TCR beta chain was detected a few times. Its antigen is still unknown. CDR3 length: 14 amino acids. The germline V gene has CDR1 KGHSH and CDR2 LQKENI. The V end lost 8 bases, the J end lost 3 bases, and 15 bases lay between the germline ends. The data originate from a study of T-cell reconstitution after alpha-beta-depleted transplantation in children. Notes on the study in general: T-cell numbers and diversity, one year after transplant, stemmed largely from T cells that were newly produced. Reportedly, only several hundred clones from non-depleted graft cells drove alpha-beta T-cell counts at about two months. Surviving recipient T cells and thymic progenitors underlay high day-60 TCRbeta diversity in some patients.

The TCRbeta library incorporated unique molecular identifiers. A single record per CDR3 protein comes from TCRdb applying MiXCR to the PCR reads. The data contain a few hundred thousand distinct CDR3 sequences, roughly 13% of them seen just once; the ten biggest clones take up about 2%. The chain carries TRBV18 and TRBJ2-3; D is possibly TRBD1 (6 bases). Sample: PBMCs, mostly from graft donor cells, taken 360 days after TCRalphabeta/CD19-depleted stem cell transplant. This TCR derives from a male patient aged 10-17 years who had a stem cell transplant for acute myeloid leukemia, so the T cells may come from the graft donor. CDR3: CASATWGRTDTQYF. The CDR3 DNA sequence: TGTGCCAGCGCGACGTGGGGGCGAACAGATACGCAGTATTTT.